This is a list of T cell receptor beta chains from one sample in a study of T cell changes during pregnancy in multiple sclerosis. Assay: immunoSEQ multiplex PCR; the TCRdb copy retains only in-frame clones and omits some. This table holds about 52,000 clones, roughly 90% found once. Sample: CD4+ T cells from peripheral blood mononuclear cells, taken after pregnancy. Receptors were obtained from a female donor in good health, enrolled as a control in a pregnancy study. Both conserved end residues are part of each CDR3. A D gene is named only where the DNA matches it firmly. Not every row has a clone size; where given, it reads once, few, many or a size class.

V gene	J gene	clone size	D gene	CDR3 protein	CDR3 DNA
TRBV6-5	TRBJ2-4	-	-	CASSSVGGGKNIQYF	TGTGCCAGCAGTTCGGTAGGGGGGGGTAAAAACATTCAGTACTTC
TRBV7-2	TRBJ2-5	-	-	CASRTGGVETQYF	TGTGCCAGCAGGACGGGGGGCGTAGAGACCCAGTACTTC
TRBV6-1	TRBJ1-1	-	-	CASSDPGGWAEAFF	TGTGCCAGCAGTGACCCCGGCGGTTGGGCTGAAGCTTTCTTT
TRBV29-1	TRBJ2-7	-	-	CSVDRGPAFEYEQYF	TGCAGCGTTGATAGGGGTCCGGCCTTCGAATACGAGCAGTACTTC
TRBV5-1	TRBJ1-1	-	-	CASSSGSNTEAFF	TGCGCCAGCAGCTCAGGGTCGAACACTGAAGCTTTCTTT
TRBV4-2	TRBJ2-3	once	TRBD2	CASSLAGGYTDTQYF	TGTGCCAGCAGCCTAGCGGGGGGTTACACAGATACGCAGTATTTT
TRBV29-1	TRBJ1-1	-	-	CSVEDQAGGASEAFF	TGCAGCGTTGAAGATCAGGCTGGGGGGGCTTCCGAAGCTTTCTTT
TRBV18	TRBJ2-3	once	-	CASSPPGIQGTDTQYF	TGTGCCAGCTCACCACCCGGGATACAGGGAACAGATACGCAGTATTTT
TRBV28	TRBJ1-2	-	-	CASSLRADYGYTF	TGTGCCAGCAGTCTGCGGGCGGACTATGGCTACACCTTC
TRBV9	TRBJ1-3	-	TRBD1	CASSNRDRGGVTIYF	TGTGCCAGCAGTAACCGGGACAGGGGTGGGGTCACCATATATTTT
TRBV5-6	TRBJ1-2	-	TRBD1	CASSLGQGSSYGYTF	TGTGCCAGCAGCCTAGGACAGGGATCTAGCTATGGCTACACCTTC
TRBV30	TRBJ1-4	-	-	CAWSGGHGEKLFF	TGTGCCTGGAGTGGGGGGCATGGCGAAAAACTGTTTTTT
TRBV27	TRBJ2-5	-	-	CASTSFGVWETQYF	TGTGCCAGCACCTCTTTCGGGGTATGGGAGACCCAGTACTTC
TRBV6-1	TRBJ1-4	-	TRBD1	CASRYWRGQDEKLFF	TGTGCCAGCAGGTATTGGAGGGGGCAAGATGAAAAACTGTTTTTT
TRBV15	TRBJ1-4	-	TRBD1	CATSRAEDRGREKLFF	TGTGCCACCAGCAGAGCCGAGGACAGGGGTAGGGAAAAACTGTTTTTT
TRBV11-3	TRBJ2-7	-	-	CASSLSGSEQYF	TGTGCCAGCAGCCTTTCGGGTTCGGAGCAGTACTTC
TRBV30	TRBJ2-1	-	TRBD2	CAWSVPTSGDYNEQFF	TGTGCCTGGAGTGTACCCACTAGCGGGGACTACAATGAGCAGTTCTTC
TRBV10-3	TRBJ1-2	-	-	CAISSLNYGYTF	TGTGCCATCAGTTCATTGAACTATGGCTACACCTTC
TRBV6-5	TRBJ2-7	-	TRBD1	CASHRDRVGEQYF	TGTGCCAGCCACCGGGACAGGGTCGGTGAGCAGTACTTC
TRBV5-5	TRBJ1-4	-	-	CASSSRVDNEKLFF	TGTGCCAGCAGCTCCAGGGTAGATAATGAAAAACTGTTTTTT
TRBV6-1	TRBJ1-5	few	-	CASRQGESNQPQHF	TGTGCCAGCAGACAGGGAGAGAGCAATCAGCCCCAGCATTTT
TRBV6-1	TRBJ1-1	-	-	CASTGWNTEAFF	TGTGCCAGCACGGGGTGGAACACTGAAGCTTTCTTT
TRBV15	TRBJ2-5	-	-	CATSLGETQYF	TGTGCCACCAGCCTCGGAGAGACCCAGTACTTC
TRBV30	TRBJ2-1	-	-	CAGTVYTDEQFF	TGTGCCGGGACTGTCTACACAGATGAGCAGTTCTTC
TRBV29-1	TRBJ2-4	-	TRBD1	CSVRTGGPAKNIQYF	TGCAGCGTTCGGACAGGCGGTCCGGCCAAAAACATTCAGTACTTC
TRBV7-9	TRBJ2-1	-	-	CASSTTSSSYNEQFF	TGTGCCAGCAGCACCACTAGCAGCTCCTACAATGAGCAGTTCTTC
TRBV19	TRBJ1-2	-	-	CASSIDRGNYGYTF	TGTGCCAGTAGTATAGACAGGGGTAACTATGGCTACACCTTC
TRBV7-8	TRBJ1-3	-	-	CASRHAGSGNTIYF	TGTGCCAGCAGGCATGCGGGGTCTGGAAACACCATATATTTT
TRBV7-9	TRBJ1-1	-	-	CASSFGAGAVNTEAFF	TGTGCCAGCAGCTTCGGAGCGGGAGCCGTGAACACTGAAGCTTTCTTT
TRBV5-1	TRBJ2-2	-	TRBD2	CASSLIAGPTGELFF	TGCGCCAGCAGCCTCATAGCGGGCCCCACCGGGGAGCTGTTTTTT
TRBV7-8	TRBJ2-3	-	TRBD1	CASSYQTGTDTQYF	TGTGCCAGCAGCTACCAGACAGGGACAGATACGCAGTATTTT
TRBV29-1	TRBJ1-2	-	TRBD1	CSVLGDRGGKGWYGYTF	TGCAGCGTTTTAGGGGACAGGGGCGGGAAGGGGTGGTATGGCTACACCTTC
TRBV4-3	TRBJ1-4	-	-	CASSQEWAGRGEKLFF	TGCGCCAGCAGCCAAGAATGGGCAGGGAGGGGTGAAAAACTGTTTTTT
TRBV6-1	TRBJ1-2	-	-	CASSGGSHGYTF	TGTGCCAGCAGTGGCGGATCGCATGGCTACACCTTC
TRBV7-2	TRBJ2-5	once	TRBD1	CASSATGVGETQYF	TGTGCCAGCAGCGCGACAGGGGTGGGAGAGACCCAGTACTTC
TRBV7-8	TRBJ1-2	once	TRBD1	CASSSEGQGHYGYTF	TGTGCCAGCAGCTCGGAGGGACAGGGACACTATGGCTACACCTTC
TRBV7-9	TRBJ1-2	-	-	CASSPEWVGYTF	TGTGCCAGCAGCCCGGAGTGGGTCGGCTACACCTTC
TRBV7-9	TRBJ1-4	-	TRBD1	CASSRAGGSEKLFF	TGTGCCAGCAGCAGGGCAGGGGGGAGTGAAAAACTGTTTTTT
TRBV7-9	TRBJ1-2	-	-	CASSLGVNRAGYGYTF	TGTGCCAGCAGCCTGGGGGTGAACAGGGCTGGCTATGGCTACACCTTC
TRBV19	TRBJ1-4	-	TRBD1	CASSRRGDTGEKLFF	TGTGCCAGTAGTCGCAGGGGGGACACGGGGGAAAAACTGTTTTTT
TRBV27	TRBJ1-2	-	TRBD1	CASSFGGGNGYTF	TGTGCCAGCAGTTTTGGAGGGGGCAATGGCTACACCTTC
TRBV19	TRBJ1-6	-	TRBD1	CASTLGDRGYNSPLHF	TGTGCCAGTACCCTGGGGGACAGGGGCTATAATTCACCCCTCCACTTT
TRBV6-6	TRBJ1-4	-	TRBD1	CASSYRQGGEKLFF	TGTGCCAGCAGTTATCGCCAGGGGGGTGAAAAACTGTTTTTT
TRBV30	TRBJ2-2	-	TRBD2	CAWTTRGGYTGELFF	TGTGCCTGGACCACCCGGGGAGGGTACACCGGGGAGCTGTTTTTT
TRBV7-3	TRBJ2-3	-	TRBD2	CASSLAGGPTDTQYF	TGTGCCAGCAGCTTAGCGGGGGGCCCCACAGATACGCAGTATTTT
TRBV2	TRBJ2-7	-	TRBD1	CASSQGVYYEQYF	TGTGCCAGTAGCCAGGGGGTGTACTACGAGCAGTACTTC
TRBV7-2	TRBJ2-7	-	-	CASSQTRGQTGEQYF	TGTGCCAGCAGCCAAACCCGGGGACAAACGGGGGAGCAGTACTTC
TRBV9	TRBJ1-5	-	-	CASSVAGGNQPQHF	TGTGCCAGCAGCGTAGCAGGGGGCAATCAGCCCCAGCATTTT
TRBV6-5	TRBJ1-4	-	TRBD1	CASSYTQGVWEKLFF	TGTGCCAGCAGTTACACACAGGGGGTTTGGGAAAAACTGTTTTTT
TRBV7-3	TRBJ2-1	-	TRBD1	CASSSQPGTGGLGQFF	TGTGCCAGCAGCTCTCAACCCGGGACAGGGGGCCTAGGGCAGTTCTTC
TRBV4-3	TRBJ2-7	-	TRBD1	CASSQEDRSVEQYF	TGCGCCAGCAGCCAAGAGGACAGGTCCGTCGAGCAGTACTTC
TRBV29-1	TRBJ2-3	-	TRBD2	CSVPSPGLRDTQYF	TGCAGCGTTCCTTCCCCGGGACTAAGAGATACGCAGTATTTT
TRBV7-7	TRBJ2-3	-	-	CATSQGGDTQYF	TGTGCTACGTCACAGGGTGGAGATACGCAGTATTTT
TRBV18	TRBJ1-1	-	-	CASSQQGMNTEAFF	TGTGCCAGCTCCCAACAGGGCATGAACACTGAAGCTTTCTTT
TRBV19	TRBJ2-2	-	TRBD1	CASSARQGGRQTGELFF	TGTGCCAGTAGTGCCAGACAGGGGGGAAGACAGACCGGGGAGCTGTTTTTT
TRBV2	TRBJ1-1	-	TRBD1	CASKPFRQGNTEAFF	TGTGCCAGCAAGCCGTTTCGACAGGGGAACACTGAAGCTTTCTTT
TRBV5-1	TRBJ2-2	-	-	CASSFQGSGELFF	TGCGCCAGCAGCTTTCAGGGGTCCGGGGAGCTGTTTTTT
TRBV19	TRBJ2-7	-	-	CASSIRFRAASIYEQYF	TGTGCCAGTAGTATAAGATTCAGGGCCGCTTCCATCTACGAGCAGTACTTC
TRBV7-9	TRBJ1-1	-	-	CASIEGGLNTEAFF	TGTGCCAGCATCGAGGGGGGGCTGAACACTGAAGCTTTCTTT